The T cell receptor beta chain described here comes from a study of cytomegalovirus exposure and HLA in healthy donors. With 60 Vbeta and 13 Jbeta primers, the PCR was carried out. Measured with immunoSEQ multiplex PCR; TCRdb has only the in-frame clones, and not every one. Seen here are roughly 100,000 clones, roughly 63% observed once, and the top ten hold about a fifth. Material for sequencing was PBMCs. The receptor was derived from a woman aged 50 to 60 in good health and CMV-seropositive.

CDR3 region: CASSEAISQVIPYEQYF. The CDR3 DNA reads TGTGCCAGCAGTGAAGCGATTTCACAGGTCATCCCCTACGAGCAGTACTTC. V is TRBV6-1 and J is TRBJ2-7; tentatively, D is TRBD1 (5 bases). The V end was cut by 0 bases, the J end by 2 bases, with 17 bases between. The germline V gene has CDR1 MNHNS and CDR2 SASEGT. The CDR3 consists of 17 residues.